This TCR beta chain was captured by sequencing in a study of tumor-infiltrating lymphocytes in primary liver carcinoma. Study context: Measuring roughly 4.2 to 11 cm across, the tumors were staged as T1-T3 N0M0.

Germline CDR1 and CDR2: SQVTM and ANQGSEA. This CDR3 region has 15 residues. About this clonotype: Germline and junction disagree at one end, which may indicate a read error.

Both RNA and DNA were isolated together from about 19-30 mg of bulk tissue that had not been sorted. The template, approximately 500 ng total RNA, yielded TCR beta cDNA made with a constant-region primer. Slightly modified ARM-PCR, run as three nested multiplex PCR rounds, produced the TCR beta libraries. Rounds one and two of PCR, each of around 9 cycles, were primed with TRBV1-TRBV30 forward primers and a C-beta reverse primer. A single record per CDR3 protein comes from TCRdb applying MiXCR to the multiplex PCR reads. Of roughly 190,000 distinct CDR3 sequences in the sample, 85% were seen once. The specimen sequenced was tumor tissue from primary liver carcinoma. V and J are TRBV29-1 and TRBJ1-1; TRBD1 aligns across 9 bases. The TCR comes from a middle-aged man with primary liver carcinoma and hepatitis B virus infection. The CDR3 loop reads CSVAPGQGVGTEALF. The CDR3 DNA reads TGCAGCGTCGCCCCGGGACAGGGCGTGGGCACTGAAGCTCTCTTT.